A selection of T cell receptor beta chains follows, all from one sample in a study of CD8 T cells in ankylosing spondylitis. TCRdb analysed the 5' RACE reads with MiXCR anew, one entry per CDR3 protein. Among some 40,000 distinct CDR3 sequences listed, roughly 3.1% were seen once. The sample consisted of blood, either unsorted or a sorted T cell fraction (not recorded which). The receptors derive from a male donor with ankylosing spondylitis or in good health (not recorded which). Each CDR3 is given with its conserved first and last residue. The D gene is left open where the match is weak. Clone size is stated in some rows and not others, as once, few, many or a class when expanded.

CDR3,DNA,V,size,J,D
CASSTRQGLFNEQFF,TGTGCCAGCAGCACGCGACAGGGTTTGTTCAATGAGCAGTTCTTC,TRBV9,many,TRBJ2-1,TRBD1
CASSVRGGRNQETQYF,TGTGCCAGCAGCGTCCGAGGGGGGAGGAACCAAGAGACCCAGTACTTC,TRBV9,many,TRBJ2-5,-
CASSVEQGINYGYTF,TGTGCCAGCAGCGTAGAACAGGGTATAAACTATGGCTACACCTTC,TRBV9,-,TRBJ1-2,-
CASSVNPGADEKLFF,TGTGCCAGCAGCGTAAACCCAGGGGCGGATGAAAAACTGTTTTTT,TRBV9,-,TRBJ1-4,-
CASSVAPLDYGYTF,TGTGCCAGCAGCGTAGCCCCTTTGGACTATGGCTACACCTTC,TRBV9,many,TRBJ1-2,-
CASSLSDSRLKTQYF,TGTGCCAGCAGCCTTTCCGACAGCCGCCTAAAGACCCAGTACTTC,TRBV9,few,TRBJ2-5,-
CASSVALTGGMETQYF,TGTGCCAGCAGCGTAGCCCTAACAGGGGGTATGGAGACCCAGTACTTC,TRBV9,many,TRBJ2-5,TRBD1
CASSVTIGTTDTQYF,TGTGCCAGCAGCGTAACTATCGGGACCACAGATACGCAGTATTTT,TRBV9,many,TRBJ2-3,-
CASSVDRGPNIQYF,TGTGCCAGCAGCGTGGACAGGGGGCCGAACATTCAGTACTTC,TRBV9,many,TRBJ2-4,TRBD1
CASSLVADLQETQYF,TGTGCCAGCAGCTTAGTGGCGGATTTACAAGAGACCCAGTACTTC,TRBV7-6,many,TRBJ2-5,-
CASSVVPERDTEAFF,TGTGCCAGCAGCGTAGTCCCAGAGCGAGACACTGAAGCTTTCTTT,TRBV9,many,TRBJ1-1,-
CASSLEGGGAQYF,TGTGCCAGCAGTCTGGAGGGCGGGGGGGCCCAGTACTTC,TRBV9,many,TRBJ2-5,TRBD2
CASSPGPFSNQPQHF,TGTGCCAGCAGCCCCGGCCCGTTTAGCAATCAGCCCCAGCATTTT,TRBV9,many,TRBJ1-5,-
CASSVGGNRVNDNEQFF,TGTGCCAGCAGCGTAGGAGGGAACAGGGTGAACGACAATGAGCAGTTCTTC,TRBV9,many,TRBJ2-1,-
CASSVEVQAYNNEQFF,TGTGCCAGCAGCGTAGAGGTACAGGCCTACAACAATGAGCAGTTCTTC,TRBV9,many,TRBJ2-1,-
CASSVEGVSYNEQFF,TGTGCCAGCAGCGTAGAAGGGGTCTCCTACAATGAGCAGTTCTTC,TRBV9,many,TRBJ2-1,-
CASSAANGPIQYF,TGTGCCAGCAGCGCAGCAAACGGGCCCATTCAGTACTTC,TRBV9,many,TRBJ2-4,-
CASSPAGQSLNTDTQYF,TGTGCCAGCAGCCCCGCTGGACAGAGCTTAAACACAGATACGCAGTATTTT,TRBV9,many,TRBJ2-3,-
CASSVIPLAADTQYF,TGTGCCAGCAGCGTGATTCCGTTGGCAGCAGATACGCAGTATTTT,TRBV9,many,TRBJ2-3,-
CASSVKPRQETQYF,TGTGCCAGCAGCGTAAAGCCCCGCCAAGAGACCCAGTACTTC,TRBV9,few,TRBJ2-5,-
CASSVEGMGTEAFF,TGTGCCAGCAGCGTCGAGGGGATGGGGACTGAAGCTTTCTTT,TRBV9,few,TRBJ1-1,-
CASSPRPTDTQYF,TGTGCCAGCAGCCCCCGGCCCACAGATACGCAGTATTTT,TRBV9,many,TRBJ2-3,-
CASSVERGENTEAFF,TGTGCCAGCAGCGTAGAGAGGGGCGAGAACACTGAAGCTTTCTTT,TRBV9,many,TRBJ1-1,-
CASSLGPTPQETQYF,TGTGCCAGCAGCCTAGGGCCGACCCCCCAAGAGACCCAGTACTTC,TRBV9,many,TRBJ2-5,-
CASSVAGATGELFF,TGTGCCAGCAGCGTAGCAGGGGCCACCGGGGAGCTGTTTTTT,TRBV9,many,TRBJ2-2,-
CASSVSGTGSGELFF,TGTGCCAGCAGCGTGTCCGGGACAGGGTCCGGGGAGCTGTTTTTT,TRBV9,many,TRBJ2-2,TRBD1
CASSVSGEVQPQHF,TGTGCCAGCAGCGTATCGGGGGAGGTACAGCCCCAGCATTTT,TRBV9,many,TRBJ1-5,-
CASSRASGGYTDTQYF,TGTGCCAGCAGCCGGGCTAGCGGGGGATACACAGATACGCAGTATTTT,TRBV9,many,TRBJ2-3,TRBD2
CASSVRGHNEQFF,TGTGCCAGCAGCGTAAGGGGGCACAATGAGCAGTTCTTC,TRBV9,many,TRBJ2-1,TRBD1
CASSAEGQVTSGNTIYF,TGTGCCAGCAGCGCAGAGGGACAGGTGACCTCTGGAAACACCATATATTTT,TRBV9,many,TRBJ1-3,TRBD1
CASSGKTGTLTGELFF,TGTGCCAGCAGCGGAAAGACCGGGACACTTACCGGGGAGCTGTTTTTT,TRBV9,many,TRBJ2-2,-
CASSAETGSGELFF,TGTGCCAGCAGCGCGGAGACAGGCTCCGGGGAGCTGTTTTTT,TRBV9,many,TRBJ2-2,-
CASSESRGQGFGSPLHF,TGTGCCAGCAGCGAATCCCGGGGGCAGGGGTTTGGATCACCCCTCCACTTT,TRBV9,many,TRBJ1-6,-
CASSAWDGGGANVLTF,TGTGCCAGCAGCGCCTGGGACGGAGGTGGGGCCAACGTCCTGACTTTC,TRBV9,many,TRBJ2-6,-
CASSPGTSWNTGELFF,TGTGCCAGCAGCCCAGGGACTAGCTGGAACACCGGGGAGCTGTTTTTT,TRBV5-4,many,TRBJ2-2,TRBD2
CASSVQESANTIYF,TGTGCCAGCAGCGTACAGGAGTCGGCGAACACCATATATTTT,TRBV9,medium-sized,TRBJ1-3,-
CASSNKQGATNEKLFF,TGTGCCAGCAGCAACAAACAGGGTGCAACTAATGAAAAACTGTTTTTT,TRBV9,many,TRBJ1-4,-
CASSVGEGGETQYF,TGTGCCAGCAGCGTAGGGGAGGGTGGCGAGACCCAGTACTTC,TRBV9,many,TRBJ2-5,TRBD2
CASSVGGPDDTQYF,TGTGCCAGCAGCGTAGGGGGACCCGACGATACGCAGTATTTT,TRBV9,many,TRBJ2-3,-
CASSVGVEQFF,TGTGCCAGCAGCGTTGGGGTAGAGCAGTTCTTC,TRBV9,many,TRBJ2-1,-
CASSVGRSGGDTQYF,TGTGCCAGCAGCGTTGGGAGGTCCGGCGGGGATACGCAGTATTTT,TRBV9,many,TRBJ2-3,-
CASSGTGTVSGNTIYF,TGTGCCAGCAGCGGGACAGGAACCGTCTCTGGAAACACCATATATTTT,TRBV9,many,TRBJ1-3,TRBD1
CASSPLGGRSHNEQFF,TGTGCCAGCAGCCCCCTTGGCGGGAGATCGCACAATGAGCAGTTCTTC,TRBV9,many,TRBJ2-1,TRBD2
CASSVGLAASYNEQFF,TGTGCCAGCAGCGTAGGGCTAGCGGCCTCCTACAATGAGCAGTTCTTC,TRBV9,many,TRBJ2-1,TRBD2
CASSVGGTSGRGEQFF,TGTGCCAGCAGCGTAGGAGGGACTAGCGGGAGAGGTGAGCAGTTCTTC,TRBV9,many,TRBJ2-1,TRBD2
CASSVGLAGRQETQYF,TGTGCCAGCAGCGTAGGCCTAGCGGGGAGGCAAGAGACCCAGTACTTC,TRBV9,many,TRBJ2-5,TRBD2
CASSPGPQRIAGYTF,TGTGCCAGCAGCCCCGGGCCACAGAGGATCGCCGGCTACACCTTC,TRBV9,many,TRBJ1-2,-
CASRREVNTEAFF,TGTGCCAGCAGACGAGAGGTGAACACTGAAGCTTTCTTT,TRBV9,-,TRBJ1-1,-
CASSATSGGLGETQYF,TGTGCCAGCAGCGCGACTAGCGGGGGCCTTGGGGAGACCCAGTACTTC,TRBV9,many,TRBJ2-5,TRBD2
CASSPAEGPRDTQYF,TGTGCCAGCAGCCCAGCCGAGGGGCCCAGAGATACGCAGTATTTT,TRBV9,many,TRBJ2-3,-
CASSVTALDFANTGELFF,TGTGCCAGCAGCGTAACGGCCCTGGACTTTGCGAACACCGGGGAGCTGTTTTTT,TRBV9,many,TRBJ2-2,-
CASSEHRAQVDYGYTF,TGTGCCAGCAGCGAGCACCGGGCGCAAGTAGACTATGGCTACACCTTC,TRBV9,many,TRBJ1-2,-
CASSVNGQAYNEQFF,TGTGCCAGCAGCGTAAACGGGCAGGCCTACAATGAGCAGTTCTTC,TRBV9,many,TRBJ2-1,-
CASSVVKEALSGYTF,TGTGCCAGCAGCGTAGTAAAGGAGGCTTTGAGTGGCTACACCTTC,TRBV9,many,TRBJ1-2,-
CASSRLQGTSGANVLTF,TGTGCCAGCAGCCGCTTACAGGGTACCAGTGGGGCCAACGTCCTGACTTTC,TRBV9,many,TRBJ2-6,-